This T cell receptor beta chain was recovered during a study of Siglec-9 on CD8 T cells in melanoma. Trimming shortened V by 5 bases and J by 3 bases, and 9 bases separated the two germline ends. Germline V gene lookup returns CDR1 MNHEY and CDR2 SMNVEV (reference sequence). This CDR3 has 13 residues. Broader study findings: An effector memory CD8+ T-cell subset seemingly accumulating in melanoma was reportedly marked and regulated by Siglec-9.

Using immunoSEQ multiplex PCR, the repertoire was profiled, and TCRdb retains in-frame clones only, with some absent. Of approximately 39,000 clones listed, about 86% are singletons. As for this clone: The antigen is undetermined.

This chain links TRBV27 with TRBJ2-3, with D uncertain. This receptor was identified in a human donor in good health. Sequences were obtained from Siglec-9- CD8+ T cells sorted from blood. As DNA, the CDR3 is TGTGCCAGCAGTATGATAGCAACAGATACGCAGTATTTT. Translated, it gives CASSMIATDTQYF.